The T cell receptor beta chain described here comes from a study of cytomegalovirus exposure and HLA in healthy donors. Trimming removed 3 bases at V and 3 bases at J, with 12 bases between. CDR1 is LGHNT, CDR2 FRNRAP, per germline. This CDR3 is built from 15 residues. Regarding the study as a whole: It was likely that a cluster of highly shared sequence variants was a sequencing artifact.

The PCR employed 60 Vbeta primers together with 13 Jbeta primers. Some clones are missing from TCRdb's copy, which holds only in-frame ones; the method was immunoSEQ multiplex PCR. This sample has roughly 170,000 clones, with around 80% found just once. Note on this clone: Its antigen is undetermined.

Material: PBMCs. The sequence was collected from a woman in her forties or fifties in good health and CMV-seropositive. The chain links TRBV12-5 to TRBJ1-3; possible D gene TRBD1, 5 bases. In nucleotides, the CDR3 is TGTGCTAGTGGTTTAGGAGGGGCTAGTGGAAACACCATATATTTT. Amino acids: CASGLGGASGNTIYF.